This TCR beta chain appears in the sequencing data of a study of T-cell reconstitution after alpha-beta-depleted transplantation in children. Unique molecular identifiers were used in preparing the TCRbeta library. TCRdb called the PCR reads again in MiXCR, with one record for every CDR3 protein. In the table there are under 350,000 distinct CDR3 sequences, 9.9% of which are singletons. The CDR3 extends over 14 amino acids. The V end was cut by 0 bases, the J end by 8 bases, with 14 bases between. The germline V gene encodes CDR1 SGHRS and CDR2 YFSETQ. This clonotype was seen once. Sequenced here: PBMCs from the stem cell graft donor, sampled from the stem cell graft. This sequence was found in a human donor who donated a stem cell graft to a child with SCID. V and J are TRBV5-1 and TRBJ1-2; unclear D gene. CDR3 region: CASSLARGAQGYTF. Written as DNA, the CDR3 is TGCGCCAGCAGCTTGGCCCGGGGAGCCCAGGGCTACACCTTC.